The entry below gives a single T cell receptor beta chain sequence along with its context. TCRdb keeps only in-frame clones here, not all; method: immunoSEQ multiplex PCR. The sample consists of under 350,000 clones, just under 90% of them appearing once. This specimen comes from a study of blood T cell repertoires in COVID-19. Looking at the study overall: In each case, the material was cDNA or gDNA derived from T cells, B-cell-depleted T cells, or PBMCs.

Input material: peripheral blood. The TCR sequence derives from a woman in her 30s with COVID-19, enrolled during active disease.

The CDR3 DNA reads TGTGCCAGTAGCCCCGGACAGGGCCTCTATGGCTACACCTTC. This sequence encodes CASSPGQGLYGYTF. This chain joins TRBV19 and TRBJ1-2; TRBD1 aligns across 8 bases. The CDR3 length is 14 residues. After removal of 6 bases from V and 4 bases from J, the junction contained 7 bases not matched to a gene. Germline-derived CDR1 and CDR2 are LNHDA and SQIVND (reference sequence).